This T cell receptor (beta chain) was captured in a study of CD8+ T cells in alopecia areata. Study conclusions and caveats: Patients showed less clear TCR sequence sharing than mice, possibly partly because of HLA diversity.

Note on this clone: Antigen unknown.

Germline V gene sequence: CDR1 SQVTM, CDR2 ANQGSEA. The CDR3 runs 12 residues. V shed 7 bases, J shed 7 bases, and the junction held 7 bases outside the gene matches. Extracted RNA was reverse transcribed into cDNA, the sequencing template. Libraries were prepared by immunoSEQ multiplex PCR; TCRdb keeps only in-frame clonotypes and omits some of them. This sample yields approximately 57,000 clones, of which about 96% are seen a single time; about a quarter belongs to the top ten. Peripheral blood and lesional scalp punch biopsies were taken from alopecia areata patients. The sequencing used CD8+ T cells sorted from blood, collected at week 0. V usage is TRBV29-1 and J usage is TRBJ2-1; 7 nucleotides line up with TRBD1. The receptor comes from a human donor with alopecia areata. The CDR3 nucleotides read TGCAGCGCCATTAAACAGGGGAATGAGCAGTTCTTC. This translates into CSAIKQGNEQFF.